What follows are 15 T cell receptor beta chains derived from one specimen sequenced in a study of T cells in Graves' hyperthyroidism and ophthalmopathy. Amplification yielded TCR beta CDR3 regions, with RNA transcripts as the source. During a first-round RT-PCR of the TCR CDR3, the HTBI primer set was used. Each CDR3 protein gets one entry after TCRdb re-called the multiplex PCR reads with MiXCR. This table has about 420,000 distinct CDR3 sequences, more than 15% appearing once. The sequenced sample consisted of blood. All receptors derive from a woman under 30 with Graves' hyperthyroidism.

The chain combines TRBV30 with TRBJ1-6; 11 nucleotides match TRBD1. Trimming at V came to 3 bases and at J to 0 bases, leaving 7 bases not matched to a gene. CDR1 is GTSNPN, CDR2 SVGIG, per germline (reference sequence). The CDR3 spans 18 residues. CDR3: CAWRTGQGESSYNSPLHF. CDR3 coding DNA: TGTGCCTGGAGAACGGGACAGGGGGAGAGCTCCTATAATTCACCCCTCCACTTT.

In this sample, this clonotype turned up many times. J is TRBJ2-3 and V is TRBV6-1; D is perhaps TRBD1 (6 bases). The germline CDR1 and CDR2 sequences are MNHNS and SASEGT. V shed 7 bases and J shed 2 bases, with 16 bases lying between them. This CDR3 contains 15 residues. The CDR3 here is CASTNRTAATDTQYF. The CDR3 DNA is TGTGCCAGCACCAACCGGACAGCTGCCACAGATACGCAGTATTTT.

As for this clonotype: One base away lies a much larger clone, so this may be a sequencing read error. The chain joins TRBV9 to TRBJ2-7; weak D call: TRBD2 (7 bases). The CDR3 loop spans 15 amino acids. CDR1 is SGDLS, CDR2 YYNGEE, per germline. Trimming removed 4 bases at V and 5 bases at J, with 19 bases between. CDR3: CASSPEGGRTHEQYF. CDR3 DNA sequence: TGTGCCAGCAGCCCCGAGGGGGGGCGTACCCACGAGCAGTACTTC.

Ten or more counts support this clonotype. This chain links TRBV28 with TRBJ1-5, with a weak D call TRBD1 (5 bases). The CDR3 loop spans 13 amino acids. CDR1 and CDR2 from the germline V gene are MDHEN and SYDVKM. V shed 11 bases and J shed 6 bases, with 17 bases lying between them. DNA of the CDR3: TGTGCCGGAGCAGACCAGGGTGGTCAGCCCCAGCATTTT. As protein: CAGADQGGQPQHF. Complete variable domain (other parts from reference TRBV28 and TRBJ1-5): DVKVTQSSRYLVKRTGEKVFLECVQDMDHENMFWYRQDPGLGLRLIYFSYDVKMKEKGDIPEGYSVSREKKERFSLILESASTNQTSMYLCAGADQGGQPQHFGDGTRLSIL.

Many counts were recorded for this clonotype. The rearrangement links TRBV3-1 to TRBJ2-5; weak D call: TRBD2 (6 bases). Germline V gene sequence: CDR1 LGHDT, CDR2 YNNKEL (reference sequence). This CDR3 is 15 amino acids long. Trimming stripped 0 bases from V and 5 bases from J, with 13 bases between. The CDR3 loop is CASSQDWASGETQYF. CDR3 coding DNA: TGTGCCAGCAGCCAAGATTGGGCCAGCGGGGAGACCCAGTACTTC.

The gene calls are TRBV30 and TRBJ2-7; 8 nucleotides align to TRBD1. Per germline, CDR1 GTSNPN and CDR2 SVGIG (reference sequence). The CDR3 runs 13 residues. V dropped 3 bases and J dropped 5; count of bases not matched to a gene: 6. The CDR3 DNA is TGTGCCTGGAGCCCAGGGGGCTTCAACGAGCAGTACTTC. This encodes CAWSPGGFNEQYF.

V and J are TRBV4-1 and TRBJ2-5, with D perhaps TRBD2 (7 bases). The CDR3 is made up of 14 amino acids. V was shortened by 6 bases and J by 4 bases, with 15 bases between the two germline ends. CDR1 is MGHRA and CDR2 is YSYEKL in the germline V gene. The CDR3 is CASSGGGAGETQYF. In DNA, the CDR3 is TGCGCCAGCAGTGGTGGGGGGGCTGGAGAGACCCAGTACTTC.

This clonotype came up many times. This rearrangement joins TRBV18 to TRBJ1-5; D unclear. The CDR3 contains 13 residues. V was shortened by 0 bases and J by 9 bases, with 9 bases between the two germline ends. Germline-derived CDR1 and CDR2 are KGHSH and LQKENI. The CDR3 protein is CASSPPGFRPQHF. In nucleotides, the CDR3 is TGTGCCAGCTCACCACCTGGTTTCCGGCCCCAGCATTTT.

This clonotype has at least ten counts. The rearrangement uses TRBV20-1 and TRBJ1-1; D may be TRBD1 (5 bases). This CDR3 region has 14 residues. The germline V gene encodes CDR1 DFQATT and CDR2 SNEGSKA (reference sequence). V was pared by 0 bases and J by 1 base, with 9 bases between. Here the CDR3 reads CSARDGGQNTEAFF. CDR3 in DNA: TGCAGTGCTAGAGATGGCGGACAGAACACTGAAGCTTTCTTT.

This clonotype was seen many times. V is TRBV6-1 and J is TRBJ2-5; D possibly matches TRBD1 or TRBD2 (5 bases each). Trimming cost V 1 base and J 7 bases, with 16 bases left between them. CDR1 is MNHNS, CDR2 SASEGT, per germline. The CDR3 covers 15 residues. The CDR3 loop reads CASSEGPGRGWTQYF. The CDR3 nucleotides read TGTGCCAGCAGTGAAGGGCCGGGACGGGGATGGACCCAGTACTTC.

The sample holds many counts of this clonotype. V is TRBV27 and J is TRBJ2-7; 8 bases map to TRBD2. With 4 bases clipped from V and 2 bases from J, the junction kept 13 bases outside the gene matches. Germline CDR1 and CDR2: MNHEY and SMNVEV (reference sequence). The CDR3 loop spans 17 amino acids. The CDR3 DNA is TGTGCCAGCAGTTGGCGGTTGCGGGAGGACCCTCCCTACGAGCAGTACTTC. This encodes CASSWRLREDPPYEQYF.

The rearrangement uses TRBV7-2 and TRBJ1-2, with D possibly TRBD1 on 5 matching bases. The CDR3 is 14 residues long. Germline-derived CDR1 and CDR2 are SGHTA and FQGNSA. The V end lost 5 bases, the J end lost 5 bases, and 15 bases lay between the germline ends. The DNA for the CDR3 is TGTGCCAGCAGCCGGAGCGGGACGGTTTATGGCTACACCTTC. This translates into CASSRSGTVYGYTF.

The chain couples TRBV19 to TRBJ1-2, with D perhaps TRBD1 (5 bases). CDR3 length: 14 amino acids. Trimming took off 2 bases at V and 2 bases at J, with 9 bases between the two ends. Looked up from germline, CDR1 is LNHDA and CDR2 is SQIVND (reference sequence). CDR3 bases: TGTGCCAGTAGTATAAGATCAGGGAACTATGGCTACACCTTC. Protein sequence: CASSIRSGNYGYTF.

This clonotype was recorded once. The chain employs TRBV20-1 and TRBJ2-7; a possible D gene is TRBD1 (5 bases). The V end was cut by 0 bases, the J end by 6 bases, with 15 bases between. The V gene's germline CDR1 is DFQATT and CDR2 SNEGSKA (reference sequence). This CDR3 region has 14 residues. The CDR3 DNA reads as TGCAGTGCTAGAGATGGGCAGGGTAGGGGCGAGCAGTACTTC. Translation: CSARDGQGRGEQYF.

This clonotype was seen more than once but under ten times. The gene calls are TRBV20-1 and TRBJ2-7, with 9 bases fitting TRBD2. The CDR3 loop spans 14 amino acids. The germline gives CDR1 DFQATT, CDR2 SNEGSKA (reference sequence). The J segment lost 1 base and the V segment lost 5 bases, leaving 6 bases of the junction unmatched. The CDR3 sequence: CSAYPGLASYEQYF. The CDR3, as DNA: TGCAGTGCTTACCCGGGACTAGCATCCTACGAGCAGTACTTC.